A single sample is the source of the 21 T cell receptor beta chains below, sequenced in a study of blood T cell repertoires in COVID-19. Sequencing was performed with immunoSEQ multiplex PCR; in TCRdb, only in-frame clones are kept and a portion is missing. Of about 210,000 clones detected, about 88% appear once; the ten largest clones hold around 1.6%. Material for sequencing was peripheral blood. These receptors were obtained from a man between 65 and 80 years old with acute or convalescent COVID-19.

The gene calls are TRBV6-2 or TRBV6-3 and TRBJ2-1; D may be TRBD2 (5 bases). From germline, CDR1 is MNHEY and CDR2 SVGEGT. The CDR3 sequence is 12 residues long. V gave up 6 bases and J gave up 5 bases, with 8 bases separating them. The CDR3 spells CASSPLDNEQFF. CDR3 bases: TGTGCCAGCAGCCCACTAGACAATGAGCAGTTCTTC.

The chain has TRBV30 and TRBJ1-1, with D possibly TRBD1 on 6 matching bases. The V gene lost 2 bases and the J gene lost 8 bases, with 12 bases spanning the gap. The germline CDR1 and CDR2 sequences are GTSNPN and SVGIG (reference sequence). The CDR3 is made up of 12 amino acids. CDR3: CAWSRQATEAFF. The CDR3 coding sequence is TGTGCCTGGAGTCGACAGGCGACAGAAGCTTTCTTT.

This clone was found once. The chain joins TRBV5-1 to TRBJ2-2, with 8 bases aligning to TRBD1. In germline, CDR1 is SGHRS, CDR2 YFSETQ. This CDR3 has 16 residues. Germline trimming cut 6 bases from V and 4 bases from J; bases unmatched to any gene: 11. The CDR3 DNA sequence: TGCGCCAGCAAGAAGGACAGGGCCGCGGGCACCGGGGAGCTGTTTTTT. This gives the protein CASKKDRAAGTGELFF. The variable domain in full, completed from reference TRBV5-1 and TRBJ2-2, reads KAGVTQTPRYLIKTRGQQVTLSCSPISGHRSVSWYQQTPGQGLQFLFEYFSETQRNKGNFPGRFSGRQFSNSRSEMNVSTLELGDSALYLCASKKDRAAGTGELFFGEGSRLTVL.

Points on this clone: This specimen includes other DNA sequences encoding the same CDR3. The V call is TRBV18, the J call TRBJ2-2; 7 bases map to TRBD1. The germline gives CDR1 KGHSH, CDR2 LQKENI. The CDR3 covers 15 residues. With V trimmed by 6 bases and J by 0 bases, 4 bases remained unmatched. The CDR3 DNA reads TGTGCCAGCTCCCTAGGGACAGCGAACACCGGGGAGCTGTTTTTT. This gives the protein CASSLGTANTGELFF.

This chain uses TRBV5-4 with TRBJ2-1; 7 bases fit TRBD2. Germline lookup yields CDR1 SGHNT and CDR2 YYREEE (reference sequence). CDR3 length equals 16 residues. With V trimmed by 3 bases and J by 0 bases, 6 bases remained unmatched. The CDR3 DNA follows: TGTGCCAGCAGCTCGTCTCTAGCGGTCTCCTACAATGAGCAGTTCTTC. Translated: CASSSSLAVSYNEQFF.

The chain combines TRBV19 with TRBJ1-1; 9 positions agree with TRBD1. The CDR3 is 13 residues long. J lost 11 bases, V lost 5 bases, and 9 bases had no gene match. Germline V lookup: CDR1 LNHDA, CDR2 SQIVND (reference sequence). CDR3 nucleotide sequence: TGTGCCAGTAGTCCCGGGACAGGGCTTTCGGCTTTCTTT. Encoded protein: CASSPGTGLSAFF.

The rearrangement links TRBV29-1 to TRBJ2-3, with 12 bases matching TRBD2. With 7 bases clipped from V and 7 bases from J, the junction kept 9 bases outside the gene matches. CDR1 is SQVTM and CDR2 is ANQGSEA in the germline V gene. The CDR3 runs 14 residues. CDR3 in DNA: TGCAGCGCTGTCCCGGGACTAGCGGGTAATACGCAGTATTTT. Residues: CSAVPGLAGNTQYF.

The chain carries TRBV7-7 and TRBJ2-5; 11 bases are a match to TRBD2. The CDR3 is 15 amino acids. Germline V gene lookup returns CDR1 SSHAT and CDR2 FNYEAQ (reference sequence). The junction had 4 bases not matched to a gene; V was cut back by 5 bases and J by 2 bases. The CDR3 bases are TGTGCCAGCAGCCAGGGACTAGCGGAGCAAGAGACCCAGTACTTC. The encoded protein is CASSQGLAEQETQYF.

V usage is TRBV11-1 and J usage is TRBJ2-1; D perhaps matches TRBD1 (5 bases). This CDR3 has 16 amino acids. CDR1 SGHAT and CDR2 FQDESV come from the germline V gene (reference sequence). With 5 bases removed from V and 0 bases from J, the gap between germline ends came to 14 bases. DNA of the CDR3: TGTGCCAGCAGCCTCGGACAACTTCTCTCCTACAATGAGCAGTTCTTC. It yields the protein CASSLGQLLSYNEQFF. The variable domain in full, completed from reference TRBV11-1 and TRBJ2-1, reads EAEVAQSPRYKITEKSQAVAFWCDPISGHATLYWYRQILGQGPELLVQFQDESVVDDSQLPKDRFSAERLKGVDSTLKIQPAELGDSAMYLCASSLGQLLSYNEQFFGPGTRLTVL.

The rearrangement uses TRBV15 and TRBJ1-6; 7 bases map to TRBD1. V was pared by 0 bases and J by 13 bases, with 9 bases of the junction left unmatched. CDR3 size: 15 residues. The germline V gene has CDR1 LNHNV and CDR2 YYDKDF (reference sequence). The CDR3, as DNA: TGTGCCACCAGCAGAGATAATTCACAGGGGCCCCCCCTCCACTTT. It is translated as CATSRDNSQGPPLHF.

The rearrangement uses TRBV15 and TRBJ2-3; TRBD1 is a possible D gene (5 bases). V dropped 5 bases and J dropped 3 bases, with 12 bases sitting between them. CDR1 is LNHNV, CDR2 YYDKDF, per germline (reference sequence). CDR3 length: 14 residues. The CDR3 loop reads CATSSQGWTDTQYF. Written as DNA, the CDR3 is TGTGCCACCAGCTCCCAGGGTTGGACAGATACGCAGTATTTT.

V usage is TRBV4-1 and J usage is TRBJ2-1; TRBD2 aligns across 8 bases. Germline V gene data show CDR1 as MGHRA and CDR2 as YSYEKL. Trimming at V came to 0 bases and at J to 6 bases, leaving 4 bases not matched to a gene. This CDR3 comprises 15 residues. CDR3 nucleotides: TGCGCCAGCAGCCAAGACGGGAGGGCCGTCAATGAGCAGTTCTTC. It yields the protein CASSQDGRAVNEQFF.

The chain joins TRBV11-3 to TRBJ2-1; D may be TRBD1 (5 bases). The V and J ends lost 1 base and 4 bases respectively, with 8 bases between them. The CDR3 has 14 amino acids. Looked up from germline, CDR1 is SGHNT and CDR2 is YENEEA. CDR3 loop: CASSLVSGYNEQFF. In DNA form, the CDR3 reads TGTGCCAGCAGCTTAGTTTCAGGGTACAATGAGCAGTTCTTC.

The rearrangement links TRBV9 to TRBJ1-1, with unresolved D. Deletions cut 2 bases from V and 4 bases from J, with 9 bases between. CDR1 is SGDLS, CDR2 YYNGEE, per germline. The CDR3 sequence is 13 residues long. The CDR3 protein is CASSVYSSTEAFF. The DNA of the CDR3 is TGTGCCAGCAGCGTGTACAGTTCCACTGAAGCTTTCTTT. Full variable domain (remainder filled in from reference TRBV9 and TRBJ1-1): DSGVTQTPKHLITATGQRVTLRCSPRSGDLSVYWYQQSLDQGLQFLIQYYNGEERAKGNILERFSAQQFPDLHSELNLSSLELGDSALYFCASSVYSSTEAFFGQGTRLTVV.

This clone was recorded a few times. This chain links TRBV2 with TRBJ2-1; 8 nucleotides match TRBD2. The junction had 8 bases not matched to a gene; V was cut back by 6 bases and J by 10 bases. The germline CDR1 and CDR2 sequences are SNHLY and FYNNEI. The CDR3 spans 13 residues. The CDR3 sequence is CASSLLLAAEQFF. CDR3 in DNA: TGTGCCAGCAGCCTATTACTAGCGGCCGAGCAGTTCTTC. The full variable domain, with the rest looked up from reference TRBV2 and TRBJ2-1, is EPEVTQTPSHQVTQMGQEVILRCVPISNHLYFYWYRQILGQKVEFLVSFYNNEISEKSEIFDDQFSVERPDGSNFTLKIRSTKLEDSAMYFCASSLLLAAEQFFGPGTRLTVL.

This chain links TRBV2 with TRBJ1-2; D call uncertain. Germline assignment: CDR1 SNHLY and CDR2 FYNNEI. V lost 4 bases and J lost 1, with 10 bases in between. This CDR3 has 14 residues. This CDR3 reads CASSVRQVNYGYTF. The CDR3 region has the DNA TGTGCCAGCAGTGTGCGACAAGTTAACTATGGCTACACCTTC.

The V gene is TRBV25-1, the J gene TRBJ1-1, with D hard to call. In germline, CDR1 is MGHDK, CDR2 SYGVNS. V dropped 4 bases and J dropped 10 bases, with 19 bases sitting between them. The CDR3 runs 14 residues. The CDR3 loop reads CASSAGGLGLRAFF. As DNA, the CDR3 is TGTGCCAGCAGTGCGGGAGGGCTTGGGCTACGAGCTTTCTTT. Complete variable domain (other parts from reference TRBV25-1 and TRBJ1-1): EADIYQTPRYLVIGTGKKITLECSQTMGHDKMYWYQQDPGMELHLIHYSYGVNSTEKGDLSSESTVSRIRTEHFPLTLESARPSHTSQYLCASSAGGLGLRAFFGQGTRLTVV.

J is TRBJ2-7 and V is TRBV29-1; 7 bases map to TRBD1. The CDR3 spans 13 residues. The germline CDR1 and CDR2 sequences are SQVTM and ANQGSEA. V shed 5 bases and J 3 bases; nucleotides not matched to a gene: 7. The CDR3 sequence: CSVIDRVVYEQYF. CDR3 DNA sequence: TGCAGCGTTATTGACAGGGTTGTCTACGAGCAGTACTTC.

The chain recombines TRBV6-5 with TRBJ1-3; no reliable D call. V was shortened by 0 bases and J by 0 bases, with 6 bases between the two germline ends. Germline loops: CDR1 MNHEY, CDR2 SVGAGI. The CDR3 spans 15 residues. CDR3: CASSYSILSGNTIYF. For the CDR3, the DNA is TGTGCCAGCAGTTACTCAATCCTCTCTGGAAACACCATATATTTT.

V and J are TRBV10-3 and TRBJ2-5; D ambiguous. V shed 0 bases and J shed 7 bases, with 15 bases lying between them. This CDR3 is built from 15 residues. Germline V CDR1 and CDR2: ENHRY, SYGVKD. As DNA, the CDR3 is TGTGCCATCAGTGAGTCAGGCAGCGAGGTAGGGACCCAGTACTTC. Translated, it gives CAISESGSEVGTQYF.

The V and J genes are TRBV20-1 and TRBJ2-3; perhaps TRBD2 as D (7 bases). Trimming pared 3 bases from V and 4 bases from J, leaving 14 bases between. CDR1 is DFQATT, CDR2 SNEGSKA, per germline (reference sequence). The CDR3 sequence is 14 residues long. The CDR3 nucleotides are TGCAGTGCTAGTAAGGGGGGGGACTCAGATACGCAGTATTTT. Protein product: CSASKGGDSDTQYF.